This is a list of T cell receptor beta chains from one sample in a study of blood T cell repertoires in COVID-19. The data were produced by immunoSEQ multiplex PCR, yet TCRdb's version contains in-frame clones alone and is incomplete. Among around 300,000 clones, around 89% were seen once, and the ten largest hold 1.6%. The sample comprised peripheral blood. The receptors stem from a woman in her twenties or thirties with COVID-19, enrolled during active disease. CDR3s include the opening cysteine and the closing phenylalanine or tryptophan. Each record gives: J gene, V gene, clone size, D gene, CDR3 DNA, CDR3 protein. A D gene is named only where the DNA matches it firmly. Not all rows give a size; the values are once, few, many and, for expanded clones, a class.

j_call: TRBJ1-2
v_call: TRBV2
clone_size: .
d_call: .
cdr3_nt: TGTGCCAGCAGTAATGAGAAAGGCTACACCTTC
cdr3_aa: CASSNEKGYTF

j_call: TRBJ1-5
v_call: TRBV19
clone_size: .
d_call: .
cdr3_nt: TGTGCCAGTAGTATACAGGGGACGGGTCAGCCCCAGCATTTT
cdr3_aa: CASSIQGTGQPQHF

j_call: TRBJ2-2
v_call: TRBV4-1
clone_size: .
d_call: .
cdr3_nt: TGCGCCAGCAGCCAAGAAGGAGGGAACACCGGGGAGCTGTTTTTT
cdr3_aa: CASSQEGGNTGELFF

j_call: TRBJ2-1
v_call: TRBV10-2
clone_size: .
d_call: .
cdr3_nt: TGCGCCAGTCTCAGTACAGGCAGAGAGCAGTTCTTC
cdr3_aa: CASLSTGREQFF

j_call: TRBJ1-4
v_call: TRBV23-1
clone_size: .
d_call: TRBD1
cdr3_nt: TGCGCCAGCAGTCCCCGGGACAGGGAGAATGGTGAAAAACTGTTTTTT
cdr3_aa: CASSPRDRENGEKLFF

j_call: TRBJ2-1
v_call: TRBV6-5
clone_size: .
d_call: TRBD1
cdr3_nt: TGTGCCAGCAGTCCTCCGGGACAGGCATCCAGGCAGTTCTTC
cdr3_aa: CASSPPGQASRQFF

j_call: TRBJ2-3
v_call: TRBV2
clone_size: .
d_call: TRBD2
cdr3_nt: TGTGCCAGCAGACGGACTAGCGGAAACACAGATACGCAGTATTTT
cdr3_aa: CASRRTSGNTDTQYF

j_call: TRBJ1-2
v_call: TRBV7-9
clone_size: .
d_call: TRBD1
cdr3_nt: TGTGCCAGCAGCCCAAGACAGGGACAGAAGAACTATGGCTACACCTTC
cdr3_aa: CASSPRQGQKNYGYTF

j_call: TRBJ1-4
v_call: TRBV5-1
clone_size: once
d_call: TRBD1
cdr3_nt: TGCGCCAGCAGCTCAAACCGGGACAGGGGTGAAAAACTGTTTTTT
cdr3_aa: CASSSNRDRGEKLFF

j_call: TRBJ1-1
v_call: TRBV7-2
clone_size: .
d_call: TRBD1
cdr3_nt: TGTGCCAGCAGCTTCCAGGACAGGATCAACACTGAAGCTTTCTTT
cdr3_aa: CASSFQDRINTEAFF

j_call: TRBJ1-5
v_call: TRBV28
clone_size: .
d_call: .
cdr3_nt: TGTGCCAGCAGTCCCCAGGGAGGCGGCAATCAGCCCCAGCATTTT
cdr3_aa: CASSPQGGGNQPQHF

j_call: TRBJ2-7
v_call: TRBV6-5
clone_size: .
d_call: .
cdr3_nt: TGTGCCAGCGTCGGGACACCTTCCTACGAGCAGTACTTC
cdr3_aa: CASVGTPSYEQYF

j_call: TRBJ2-7
v_call: TRBV5-1
clone_size: once
d_call: TRBD2
cdr3_nt: TGCGCCAGCAGCCCGGGGGGACGCAACGACGAGCAGTACTTC
cdr3_aa: CASSPGGRNDEQYF

j_call: TRBJ1-2
v_call: TRBV4-2
clone_size: .
d_call: TRBD1
cdr3_nt: TGTGCCAGCAGCCCCCGGGACAGGGACTTCTATGGCTACACCTTC
cdr3_aa: CASSPRDRDFYGYTF

j_call: TRBJ1-6
v_call: TRBV5-1
clone_size: .
d_call: .
cdr3_nt: TGCGCCAGCAGCTTGGGGCCAGGGGACCTTTCACCCCTCCACTTT
cdr3_aa: CASSLGPGDLSPLHF

j_call: TRBJ1-1
v_call: TRBV6-5
clone_size: .
d_call: .
cdr3_nt: TGTGCCAGCAGTCCCCCAGGGTACCGGGCCCCTGAAGCTTTCTTT
cdr3_aa: CASSPPGYRAPEAFF

j_call: TRBJ1-1
v_call: TRBV28
clone_size: .
d_call: TRBD1
cdr3_nt: TGTGCCAGCAGTCCCGGGACAGCCCAGAACACTGAAGCTTTCTTT
cdr3_aa: CASSPGTAQNTEAFF

j_call: TRBJ1-1
v_call: TRBV9
clone_size: few
d_call: TRBD1
cdr3_nt: TGTGCCAGCAGCGCAGGGTGGGACAGACCGAACACTGAAGCTTTCTTT
cdr3_aa: CASSAGWDRPNTEAFF

j_call: TRBJ2-7
v_call: TRBV19
clone_size: .
d_call: TRBD1
cdr3_nt: TGTGCCTCCACTACAGGGGTTGCTGGCGAGCAGTACTTC
cdr3_aa: CASTTGVAGEQYF

j_call: TRBJ1-6
v_call: TRBV5-5
clone_size: .
d_call: .
cdr3_nt: TGTGCCAGCAGCGGTCAAATCCAGGGTTCACCCCTCCACTTT
cdr3_aa: CASSGQIQGSPLHF

j_call: TRBJ2-3
v_call: TRBV2
clone_size: .
d_call: TRBD2
cdr3_nt: TGTGCCAGCAGCGTCAGGACTAGCGGGGGGGCGGAGGGGACAGATACGCAGTATTTT
cdr3_aa: CASSVRTSGGAEGTDTQYF

j_call: TRBJ2-1
v_call: TRBV5-5
clone_size: once
d_call: .
cdr3_nt: TGTGCCAGCAGCTTGGCTCCGACAGCCGAAATAGAGCAGTTCTTC
cdr3_aa: CASSLAPTAEIEQFF

j_call: TRBJ1-3
v_call: TRBV9
clone_size: .
d_call: .
cdr3_nt: TGTGCCAGCAGCTCCCGGGTAGGGGGAAATGGAAACACCATATATTTT
cdr3_aa: CASSSRVGGNGNTIYF

j_call: TRBJ2-2
v_call: TRBV3-1/TRBV3-2
clone_size: few
d_call: TRBD1
cdr3_nt: TGTGCCAGCAGCCTCCGGACAGGGGCCAACACCGGGGAGCTGTTTTTT
cdr3_aa: CASSLRTGANTGELFF

j_call: TRBJ1-2
v_call: TRBV19
clone_size: .
d_call: TRBD1
cdr3_nt: TGTGCCACCTCGGACAGGGGGCTTTTTGGACTATCTTGGGACTATGGCTACACCTTC
cdr3_aa: CATSDRGLFGLSWDYGYTF

j_call: TRBJ2-3
v_call: TRBV5-1
clone_size: .
d_call: TRBD2
cdr3_nt: TGCGCCAGCAGCCCGGTTAGCGGGGGGAACTACCTAGTAAACACAGATACGCAGTATTTT
cdr3_aa: CASSPVSGGNYLVNTDTQYF

j_call: TRBJ1-2
v_call: TRBV5-5
clone_size: once
d_call: .
cdr3_nt: TGTGCCAGCAGCCTTGGGACTGAGGGCTACACCTTC
cdr3_aa: CASSLGTEGYTF

j_call: TRBJ1-2
v_call: TRBV24-1
clone_size: .
d_call: TRBD1
cdr3_nt: TGTGCCACCAGTGACTCTGGACAGGGCTATGGCTACACCTTC
cdr3_aa: CATSDSGQGYGYTF

j_call: TRBJ1-2
v_call: TRBV27
clone_size: .
d_call: TRBD1
cdr3_nt: TGTGCCAGCAGCCCTCTCGCGGGACAGGGGGTTGGCTATGGCTACACCTTC
cdr3_aa: CASSPLAGQGVGYGYTF

j_call: TRBJ2-2
v_call: TRBV13
clone_size: .
d_call: .
cdr3_nt: TGTGCCAGCAGCCCGACAGTTACCGGGGAGCTGTTTTTT
cdr3_aa: CASSPTVTGELFF

j_call: TRBJ1-1
v_call: TRBV28
clone_size: once
d_call: TRBD1
cdr3_nt: TGTGCCAGCGGGTCGGGACAGCTGAACACTGAAGCTTTCTTT
cdr3_aa: CASGSGQLNTEAFF

j_call: TRBJ2-5
v_call: TRBV7-8
clone_size: .
d_call: TRBD2
cdr3_nt: TGTGCCAGCAGCTTAGTGGCAGCGGGGCAAGAGACCCAGTACTTC
cdr3_aa: CASSLVAAGQETQYF

j_call: TRBJ2-7
v_call: TRBV29-1
clone_size: .
d_call: .
cdr3_nt: TGCAGCGTCGGGCCCTACGGGGCCTACGAGCAGTACTTC
cdr3_aa: CSVGPYGAYEQYF

j_call: TRBJ1-1
v_call: TRBV13
clone_size: .
d_call: .
cdr3_nt: TGTGCCAGCAGCCTAGACTACGGTGAAGCTTTCTTT
cdr3_aa: CASSLDYGEAFF

j_call: TRBJ1-4
v_call: TRBV9
clone_size: .
d_call: .
cdr3_nt: TGTGCCAGCAGCGTAGCCCCGGGATCCGATGAAAAACTGTTTTTT
cdr3_aa: CASSVAPGSDEKLFF

j_call: TRBJ2-3
v_call: TRBV6-2/TRBV6-3
clone_size: .
d_call: .
cdr3_nt: TGTGCCAGCAGTTACTTACTAGCAGTACCAGATACGCAGTATTTT
cdr3_aa: CASSYLLAVPDTQYF

j_call: TRBJ2-1
v_call: TRBV24-1
clone_size: .
d_call: TRBD1
cdr3_nt: TGTGCCACCAGTGACCCCGGGACAGAACCTCCTGAGCAGTTCTTC
cdr3_aa: CATSDPGTEPPEQFF

j_call: TRBJ1-3
v_call: TRBV6-5
clone_size: .
d_call: TRBD1
cdr3_nt: TGTGCCAGCAGTTCACAGGGGAATCCTGGAAACACCATATATTTT
cdr3_aa: CASSSQGNPGNTIYF

j_call: TRBJ1-2
v_call: TRBV7-9
clone_size: .
d_call: TRBD1
cdr3_nt: TGTGCCAGCAGCCATGACAGGGGGCGAAGCTATGGCTACACCTTC
cdr3_aa: CASSHDRGRSYGYTF

j_call: TRBJ1-3
v_call: TRBV5-4
clone_size: few
d_call: .
cdr3_nt: TGTGCCAGCAGCTTGCAACAGCCACCCCAACCCAACACCATATATTTT
cdr3_aa: CASSLQQPPQPNTIYF

j_call: TRBJ1-3
v_call: TRBV3-1/TRBV3-2
clone_size: once
d_call: .
cdr3_nt: TGTGCCAGCAGAGGTAAACAGCACTCTGGAAACACCATATATTTT
cdr3_aa: CASRGKQHSGNTIYF

j_call: TRBJ1-1
v_call: TRBV10-3
clone_size: .
d_call: .
cdr3_nt: TGTGCCATAACACGGGGTTCAGGTTCAGAGGTCACTGAAGCTTTCTTT
cdr3_aa: CAITRGSGSEVTEAFF